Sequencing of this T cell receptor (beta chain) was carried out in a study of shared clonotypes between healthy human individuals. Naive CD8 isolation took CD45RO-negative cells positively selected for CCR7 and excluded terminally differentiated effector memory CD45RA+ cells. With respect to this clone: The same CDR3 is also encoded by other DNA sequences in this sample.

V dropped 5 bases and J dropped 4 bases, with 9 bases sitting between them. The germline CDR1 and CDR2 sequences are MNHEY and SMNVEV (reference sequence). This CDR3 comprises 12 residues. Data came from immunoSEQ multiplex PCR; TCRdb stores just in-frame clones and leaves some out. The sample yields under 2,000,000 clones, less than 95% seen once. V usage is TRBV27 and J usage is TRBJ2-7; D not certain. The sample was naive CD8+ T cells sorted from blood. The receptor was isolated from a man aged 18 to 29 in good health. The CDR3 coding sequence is TGTGCCAGCAGTGGATCACCTTACGAGCAGTACTTC. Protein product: CASSGSPYEQYF.